Listed here is a single TCR beta chain. Assay used: immunoSEQ multiplex PCR; TCRdb lists only in-frame clones, some missing. The profile shows over 120,000 clones, approximately 87% of them singletons. Looked up from germline, CDR1 is LNHDA and CDR2 is SQIVND (reference sequence). V gave up 6 bases and J gave up 3 bases, with 8 bases separating them. This CDR3 contains 12 residues. The data were taken from a study of blood T cell repertoires in COVID-19. Study in general: Acute-phase and convalescent COVID-19 samples originated in the United States, Italy and Spain.

The receptor was derived from a man between 45 and 60 years old who had recovered from COVID-19. Sample: peripheral blood. V and J are TRBV19 and TRBJ1-2; tentatively, D is TRBD1 (6 bases). The CDR3 DNA sequence: TGTGCCAGTAGCCCAGGGGACTATGGCTACACCTTC. Amino acids: CASSPGDYGYTF.